One TCR beta chain is described in this entry. Its antigen remains unknown. A sample-barcoded 5' primer and a J-beta primer mix were used in a second PCR of roughly 6 to 11 cycles. TCRdb reprocessed the 5' RACE reads via MiXCR and lists one record per CDR3 protein. Counted here are 700,000 to 950,000 distinct CDR3 sequences, roughly 64% occurring once; the ten biggest clones make up over 20%. The data are from a study of blood T cells in healthy people across ages. In the study overall: Template switching caught about one barcoded beta molecule for each two T cells. Study-wide points: Donor CMV status, an unknown factor, possibly confounded changes in expanded clonotypes.

Per germline, CDR1 SEHNR and CDR2 FQNEAQ (reference sequence). The CDR3 extends over 19 amino acids. The V and J ends lost 0 bases and 8 bases respectively, with 26 bases between them. The receptor's source is a man aged 30 to 39 in good health. The chain couples TRBV7-9 to TRBJ2-1; a possible D gene is TRBD2 (5 bases). The sequencing input was blood. The CDR3 spells CASSLAGHPGRGLWDEQFF. The CDR3 region has the DNA TGTGCCAGCAGCTTAGCCGGGCATCCTGGTCGCGGGTTGTGGGATGAGCAGTTCTTC.